This T cell receptor beta chain was sequenced for a study of blood T cell repertoires in COVID-19 (dated by TCRdb to about 2020). Background for the entire study: Samples covering the acute and convalescent phases of COVID-19 were provided by collaborators in the United States, Italy and Spain. The material from the prospective study consisted of cDNA or gDNA derived from T cells, B-cell-depleted T cells, or PBMCs. Subjects who had been exposed to COVID-19, were actively infected with it, or had recovered from it provided the deeply sampled blood TCRbeta repertoires that made up the dataset. The repertoires were released in a freely available public database intended as a resource for research on the immune response to SARS-CoV-2. The samples were drawn from two sources: the first 160 participants of the ongoing ImmuneRACE study, and fewer than 1,500 subjects contributed by 6 global collaborators. The sample metadata nearly always contained a de-identified subject ID, COVID-19 status, age in years and sex. HLA class I and class II types, where available, came from metadata supplied by the sample provider rather than from assay-based typing. Points the paper makes about the study in general: How much clinical and demographic metadata was included differed by source and by participant, and the metadata was provided uncurated.

Participants in the prospective study were aged roughly 18 to 95 years, lived in 24 United States geographic areas, and enrolled through a virtual design. To assign participants to cohorts, the prospective study relied on clinical history that participants themselves reported in a screening survey and a study questionnaire. A participant counted as exposed if, within 2 weeks of entering the study, that participant had been in contact with someone who had a PCR-confirmed or clinician-diagnosed COVID-19 case. Each participant in the prospective study had whole blood, serum and a nasopharyngeal or oropharyngeal swab collected by mobile phlebotomists. Prospective study participants could optionally give additional blood draws and questionnaires over an approximately 2-month period. Before DNA extraction, prospective study blood samples were shipped either frozen or at room temperature. TCRbeta CDR3 regions were amplified from genomic DNA using the immunoSEQ Assay, a bias-controlled multiplex PCR. Turning to the authors' computational methods: Within the assay, amplification of reference gene primers was used to estimate how many nucleated cells each sample contained. To quantify the absolute abundance of each unique TCRbeta CDR3 rearrangement, sequence reads were collapsed and filtered. For each sample, productive Simpson clonality was calculated as the square root of Simpson's diversity index over productive rearrangements. Held by TCRdb, this immuneACCESS table contains in-frame sequences only and omits some clones. Under half of the omission traces to an unresolved V gene where checked; the cause of the rest is unknown. V, J and clone size derive from that table, while D and trimming were established from the DNA sequence. Counted in this sample were about 350,000 clones; around nine tenths of them appeared once. 0.95% to 1.1% of the sample rests with the top ten.

The CDR3 measures 15 amino acids from cysteine to phenylalanine. The only DNA kept is the CDR3, 45 bases in frame from the first base. The V end gives up 6 bases and the J end 6 bases, leaving 13 bases in the junction not matched to a gene. CDR1 LGHDT and CDR2 YNNKEL are derived from the germline V gene (reference sequence). Worth noting for this clone: Its target antigen remains unknown. No base quality information exists; no much larger clone differs at one position.

The rearranged chain carries TRBV3-1 (or the pseudogene TRBV3-2) and TRBJ2-7; 8 bases in between match TRBD2. The TCR sequence derives from a woman aged 25 to 39 who had been exposed to COVID-19. The sequenced sample was PBMCs or T cells enriched from blood (not recorded which). The DNA sequence follows: TGTGCCAGCAGGTTGGCGGGAGGAATGCGTGGCGAGCAGTACTTC. Translation gives CASRLAGGMRGEQYF.